Listed below are T cell receptor beta chains from one sample, sequenced in a study of blood T cell repertoires in COVID-19. TCRdb's table, derived via immunoSEQ multiplex PCR, lists solely in-frame clones and lacks some. This table has about 230,000 clones, 75% to 90% appearing once. The source material was peripheral blood. All receptors come from a man aged 40-55 years with acute or convalescent COVID-19. CDR3s include the opening cysteine and the closing phenylalanine or tryptophan. Fields, in order: CDR3 length, V gene, D gene, clone size, CDR3 protein. D genes are given only for firm matches. Clone size, where shown, is once, few, many, or a class for clones that have expanded.

len: 15
v_gene: TRBV5-1
d_gene: NA
abundance: few
CDR3aa: CASSLLDSSTDTQYF

len: 14
v_gene: TRBV20-1
d_gene: TRBD1
abundance: NA
CDR3aa: CSASRQGTPDTQYF

len: 16
v_gene: TRBV21-1
d_gene: NA
abundance: NA
CDR3aa: CASSKDSRTSSYEQYF

len: 15
v_gene: TRBV19
d_gene: TRBD2
abundance: NA
CDR3aa: CASTTASASGNEQFF

len: 15
v_gene: TRBV15
d_gene: TRBD1
abundance: NA
CDR3aa: CATSSRGTGGDEQYF

len: 15
v_gene: TRBV6-6
d_gene: NA
abundance: NA
CDR3aa: CASSYSGYDNSPLHF

len: 15
v_gene: TRBV10-1
d_gene: NA
abundance: NA
CDR3aa: CASSDNRLSNTEAFF

len: 15
v_gene: TRBV19
d_gene: NA
abundance: NA
CDR3aa: CASSMNANSYNEQFF

len: 14
v_gene: TRBV2
d_gene: TRBD1
abundance: NA
CDR3aa: CASHRQGASYEQYF

len: 15
v_gene: TRBV18
d_gene: NA
abundance: NA
CDR3aa: CASSPAAENTGELFF

len: 17
v_gene: TRBV6-1
d_gene: TRBD1
abundance: NA
CDR3aa: CASSEGHTGTGQYEQYF

len: 13
v_gene: TRBV4-3
d_gene: TRBD1
abundance: NA
CDR3aa: CASSQDLTGEVAF

len: 13
v_gene: TRBV6-5
d_gene: NA
abundance: NA
CDR3aa: CASGRPSDYGYTF

len: 13
v_gene: TRBV6-5
d_gene: NA
abundance: NA
CDR3aa: CASSPGFRQPQHF

len: 16
v_gene: TRBV7-6
d_gene: NA
abundance: NA
CDR3aa: CASSLVGPRGNTEAFF

len: 16
v_gene: TRBV7-9
d_gene: NA
abundance: once
CDR3aa: CASSQPGPRGIYEQYF

len: 15
v_gene: TRBV15
d_gene: TRBD1
abundance: NA
CDR3aa: CATSRDQDRVSPLHF

len: 15
v_gene: TRBV5-1
d_gene: TRBD2
abundance: once
CDR3aa: CASSLVSSGSDIQYF

len: 13
v_gene: TRBV7-2
d_gene: NA
abundance: many
CDR3aa: CASSLRQSLGYTF

len: 14
v_gene: TRBV7-2
d_gene: TRBD1
abundance: NA
CDR3aa: CASSLGQGLGGYTF

len: 13
v_gene: TRBV7-9
d_gene: NA
abundance: NA
CDR3aa: CASSFQRDSPLHF

len: 11
v_gene: TRBV12-3/TRBV12-4
d_gene: NA
abundance: NA
CDR3aa: CASGSGDTQYF

len: 17
v_gene: TRBV23-1
d_gene: TRBD2
abundance: NA
CDR3aa: CASSRLAGGPPRYEQYF

len: 19
v_gene: TRBV19
d_gene: TRBD2
abundance: NA
CDR3aa: CASSVQGPGLAGGLNEQFF

len: 12
v_gene: TRBV6-2/TRBV6-3
d_gene: NA
abundance: once
CDR3aa: CASSYYRETQYF

len: 14
v_gene: TRBV11-3
d_gene: NA
abundance: NA
CDR3aa: CASSQNVGFREQFF

len: 17
v_gene: TRBV19
d_gene: TRBD1
abundance: NA
CDR3aa: CASSFKSGTGTFYGYTF

len: 13
v_gene: TRBV28
d_gene: NA
abundance: NA
CDR3aa: CASTLQGGFGYTF